Included here is one TCR beta chain sequence, with context. This sample is drawn from a study of neurological immune-mediated disorders. TCRdb redid the calling of the 5' RACE reads with MiXCR, one entry per CDR3 protein. Among roughly 70,000 distinct CDR3 sequences, roughly 5.6% were seen once, and the ten largest hold over 2.5%. The sequence was collected from a woman in her twenties or thirties with multiple sclerosis. The sequenced material came from PBMCs.

The CDR3 nucleotides are TGCGCCAGCAGCTTGTCGGGGGCCTACAATGAGCAGTTCTTC. Its protein product is CASSLSGAYNEQFF. This chain links TRBV5-1 with TRBJ2-1; TRBD2 might be the D (6 bases). There are 14 residues in the CDR3. The V gene's germline CDR1 is SGHRS and CDR2 YFSETQ. Trimming shortened V by 1 base and J by 2 bases, and 7 bases separated the two germline ends.